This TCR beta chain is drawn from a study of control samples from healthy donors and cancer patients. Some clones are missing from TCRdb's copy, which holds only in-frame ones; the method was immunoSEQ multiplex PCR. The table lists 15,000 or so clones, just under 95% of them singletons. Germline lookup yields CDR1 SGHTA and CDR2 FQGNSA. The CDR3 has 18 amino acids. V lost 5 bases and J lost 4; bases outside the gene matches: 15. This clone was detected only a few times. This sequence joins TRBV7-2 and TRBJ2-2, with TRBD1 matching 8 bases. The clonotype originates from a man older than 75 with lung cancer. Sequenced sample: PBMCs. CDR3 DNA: TGTGCCAGCAGCCCCCGGGACAGGCTTTTGTCGGGCACCGGGGAGCTGTTTTTT. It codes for CASSPRDRLLSGTGELFF.